This T cell receptor beta chain was found in a study of radiotherapy plus CTLA-4 blockade in lung cancer. Study summary: In 18% of patients, objective responses were seen; 30% to 35% had disease control. Study-wide results and caveats: Tumor-derived TCR clones expanded in blood after radiotherapy plus ipilimumab.

Produced via immunoSEQ multiplex PCR; TCRdb's table is partial and in-frame only. The sample consists of fewer than 100,000 clones, under 85% of them appearing once. This CDR3 has 13 amino acids. CDR1 is SNHLY and CDR2 is FYNNEI in the germline V gene. With 7 bases removed from V and 1 base from J, the gap between germline ends came to 7 bases. Regarding this clone: Antigen: not known.

Here the sequenced sample was peripheral blood, taken from a patient treated with radiotherapy plus ipilimumab. The rearrangement links TRBV2 to TRBJ2-2; unclear D gene. The receptor was derived from a human donor with non-small cell lung cancer who had stable disease on radiotherapy plus ipilimumab. CDR3 sequence (DNA): TGTGCCAGCATCGACGGGAACACCGGGGAGCTGTTTTTT. This sequence encodes CASIDGNTGELFF.